This T cell receptor beta chain appears in the sequencing data of a study of cytomegalovirus exposure and HLA in healthy donors. PCR was performed using 60 Vbeta and 13 Jbeta primers. The data were produced by immunoSEQ multiplex PCR, yet TCRdb's version contains in-frame clones alone and is incomplete. The sample holds fewer than 200,000 clones, 75% to 85% seen once. This sequence originates from a female donor in good health and CMV-seronegative. Sequenced: PBMCs.

The CDR3 nucleotides read TGTGCTAGCGCGGGGACTGCGAACACCGGGGAGCTGTTTTTT. This translates into CASAGTANTGELFF. The chain links TRBV7-7 to TRBJ2-2, with D possibly being TRBD2 (6 bases). The germline gives CDR1 SSHAT, CDR2 FNYEAQ (reference sequence). The CDR3 contains 14 residues.